One and the same sample provided the 18 T cell receptor beta chains below, sequenced in a study of T cell changes during pregnancy in multiple sclerosis. TCRdb's table, derived via immunoSEQ multiplex PCR, lists solely in-frame clones and lacks some. Of over 85,000 clones detected, 75% to 95% appear once; the ten largest clones hold around 2%. The input for sequencing was peripheral blood, taken in the first trimester of pregnancy. Every receptor here comes from a female donor in good health, enrolled as a control in a pregnancy study.

V is TRBV11-3 and J is TRBJ1-1; the match to TRBD1 covers 7 bases. There are 15 residues in the CDR3. V shed 11 bases, J shed 5 bases, and the junction held 17 bases outside the gene matches. Germline V CDR1 and CDR2: SGHNT, YENEEA. This chain's CDR3 is CASEWDPPGQTEAFF. DNA of the CDR3: TGTGCCTCCGAGTGGGACCCTCCGGGACAGACTGAAGCTTTCTTT.

A note on this clone: Relative to the germline gene, one junction end is altered; a read error may explain this. The V call is TRBV6-4, the J call TRBJ2-3; 8 positions match TRBD2. The CDR3 covers 16 residues. The germline V gene encodes CDR1 MRHNA and CDR2 SNTAGT. The CDR3 sequence is CAGRAPAGGRTDTQYF. In DNA, the CDR3 is TGTGCCGGCAGGGCGCCTGCGGGGGGTCGCACAGATACGCAGTATTTT.

CDR3 in amino acids: CASSQGQGYGYTF. CDR3 coding DNA: TGTGCCAGCAGTCAAGGACAGGGCTATGGCTACACCTTC. V usage is TRBV6-4 and J usage is TRBJ1-2, with TRBD1 matching 8 bases. Germline V gene lookup returns CDR1 MRHNA and CDR2 SNTAGT. This CDR3 has 13 residues. The V gene end was trimmed by 5 bases and the J gene end by 4 bases; junction bases not matched to a gene: 3.

This chain uses TRBV2 with TRBJ1-6; 8 bases align to TRBD1. Trimming removed 3 bases from V and 14 bases from J; junction bases left unmatched: 9. The V gene's germline CDR1 is SNHLY and CDR2 FYNNEI. There are 14 residues in the CDR3. The CDR3 loop reads CASSEDRADGALHF. The DNA for the CDR3 is TGTGCCAGCAGTGAGGACAGGGCGGACGGGGCCCTCCACTTT. Full variable domain (rest looked up from reference TRBV2 and TRBJ1-6): EPEVTQTPSHQVTQMGQEVILRCVPISNHLYFYWYRQILGQKVEFLVSFYNNEISEKSEIFDDQFSVERPDGSNFTLKIRSTKLEDSAMYFCASSEDRADGALHFGNGTRLTVT.

This rearrangement joins TRBV10-3 to TRBJ1-2; D perhaps matches TRBD1 (6 bases). This CDR3 spans 15 amino acids. The V end was cut by 2 bases, the J end by 8 bases, with 18 bases between. CDR1 is ENHRY and CDR2 is SYGVKD in the germline V gene. The DNA for the CDR3 is TGTGCCATCAGTGAGGCGGGGGGCGGAGGTCGGGGCTACACCTTC. Protein sequence: CAISEAGGGGRGYTF.

This chain connects TRBV4-3 to TRBJ1-5; D unclear. This CDR3 has 15 amino acids. V lost 0 bases, J lost 6 bases, and 12 bases lay in between. Germline assignment: CDR1 LGHNA and CDR2 YSLEER. The CDR3 is CASSQDRSSTQPQHF. The CDR3 DNA reads as TGCGCCAGCAGCCAAGATCGGAGTTCTACTCAGCCCCAGCATTTT.

The chain couples TRBV6-1 to TRBJ2-1; TRBD2 aligns across 7 bases. The CDR3 has 15 residues. J was trimmed by 3 bases and V by 7 bases; bases with no gene match: 9. Germline values: CDR1 MNHNS, CDR2 SASEGT. The CDR3 region is CASTTGGRSYNEQFF. The CDR3 bases are TGTGCCAGCACGACCGGGGGGAGAAGCTACAATGAGCAGTTCTTC.

This clone has only a few counts. The chain combines TRBV5-4 with TRBJ1-2, with a weak D call TRBD1 (5 bases). V was pared by 2 bases and J by 7 bases, with 21 bases between. Germline CDR1 is SGHNT and CDR2 is YYREEE (reference sequence). The CDR3 is made up of 16 amino acids. The CDR3 loop reads CASSFVGDPREIGYTF. CDR3 DNA: TGTGCCAGCAGCTTCGTCGGTGATCCCAGGGAAATTGGCTACACCTTC.

The chain employs TRBV5-4 and TRBJ1-1; the D is unclear. The germline V gene has CDR1 SGHNT and CDR2 YYREEE (reference sequence). The V end was cut by 4 bases, the J end by 4 bases, with 20 bases between. The CDR3 loop spans 16 amino acids. The CDR3, as DNA: TGTGCCAGCAGCCCACCTGGGCTCCTCCGGGGCACTGAAGCTTTCTTT. Protein product: CASSPPGLLRGTEAFF. Looking up the rest from reference TRBV5-4 and TRBJ1-1 gives the full variable domain: ETGVTQSPTHLIKTRGQQVTLRCSSQSGHNTVSWYQQALGQGPQFIFQYYREEENGRGNFPPRFSGLQFPNYSSELNVNALELDDSALYLCASSPPGLLRGTEAFFGQGTRLTVV.

The chain combines TRBV6-5 with TRBJ2-5; TRBD1 agrees at 7 bases. This CDR3 contains 14 residues. CDR1 is MNHEY, CDR2 SVGAGI, per germline. V shed 3 bases and J 4 bases; nucleotides not matched to a gene: 5. CDR3 sequence: CASSYSGGSETQYF. The DNA for the CDR3 is TGTGCCAGCAGTTATTCAGGGGGATCAGAGACCCAGTACTTC.

This clone was recorded once. This chain connects TRBV5-4 to TRBJ1-5; D remains ambiguous. The V end was cut by 3 bases, the J end by 0 bases, with 7 bases between. The CDR3 consists of 14 residues. Per the germline V gene, CDR1 is SGHNT and CDR2 is YYREEE (reference sequence). The CDR3 DNA follows: TGTGCCAGCAGCTCGAGCAATAGCAATCAGCCCCAGCATTTT. Translation: CASSSSNSNQPQHF.

This chain joins TRBV4-1 and TRBJ1-5, with TRBD1 matching over 11 bases. The V gene end was trimmed by 8 bases and the J gene end by 0 bases; junction bases not matched to a gene: 9. The CDR3 has 17 amino acids. CDR1 and CDR2 from the germline V gene are MGHRA and YSYEKL. The CDR3, as DNA: TGCGCCAGCGAACCGGGACAGGGGGAATATAGCAATCAGCCCCAGCATTTT. This codes for CASEPGQGEYSNQPQHF.

The chain is built from TRBV4-3 and TRBJ1-1; D not resolved. The CDR3 is 13 residues long. The V and J ends lost 0 bases and 10 bases respectively, with 12 bases between them. Germline CDR1 reads LGHNA; CDR2 reads YSLEER. CDR3 sequence reads: CASSQEWGAGAFF. CDR3 nucleotide sequence: TGCGCCAGCAGCCAAGAATGGGGAGCAGGAGCTTTCTTT.

J is TRBJ2-7 and V is TRBV7-9; the D gene is possibly TRBD2 (5 bases). Germline lookup yields CDR1 SEHNR and CDR2 FQNEAQ (reference sequence). Trimming cost V 5 bases and J 3 bases, with 17 bases left between them. The CDR3 has 15 residues. The CDR3 nucleotides read TGTGCCAGCAGCCCGCCCTTAGGACTCAACTACGAGCAGTACTTC. Translated, it gives CASSPPLGLNYEQYF. The full variable domain, completed using reference TRBV7-9 and TRBJ2-7, is DTGVSQNPRHKITKRGQNVTFRCDPISEHNRLYWYRQTLGQGPEFLTYFQNEAQLEKSRLLSDRFSAERPKGSFSTLEIQRTEQGDSAMYLCASSPPLGLNYEQYFGPGTRLTVT.

The chain has TRBV2 and TRBJ1-1, with D perhaps TRBD1 (5 bases). The CDR3 covers 13 residues. CDR1 and CDR2 (germline): SNHLY, FYNNEI. V lost 4 bases to trimming and J lost 5 bases, with 11 bases between them. CDR3 sequence: CASSVQGGTEAFF. CDR3 bases: TGTGCCAGCAGTGTGCAGGGAGGTACTGAAGCTTTCTTT.

In this sample, this clone turned up once. One end of the junction varies from germline; a read error may be responsible. The chain carries TRBV7-9 and TRBJ2-7; D possibly corresponds to TRBD2 (6 bases). This CDR3 comprises 14 residues. From germline, CDR1 is SEHNR and CDR2 FQNEAQ (reference sequence). The CDR3 DNA reads TGTGCCAGCAGCCCCAACCGGGACTCCGACGAGCAGTACTTC. It specifies CASSPNRDSDEQYF.

The chain combines TRBV6-1 with TRBJ1-5, with D tentatively TRBD1 (6 bases). Germline V gene lookup returns CDR1 MNHNS and CDR2 SASEGT. The CDR3 runs 15 residues. The V and J ends lost 6 bases and 0 bases respectively, with 12 bases between them. CDR3 sequence: CASRLTGNSNQPQHF. CDR3 nucleotide sequence: TGTGCCAGCAGGTTAACAGGGAATAGCAATCAGCCCCAGCATTTT.

V gene TRBV15 combines with J gene TRBJ2-7, with 10 bases fitting TRBD1. The germline V gene encodes CDR1 LNHNV and CDR2 YYDKDF (reference sequence). This CDR3 region has 15 residues. V was clipped by 4 bases and J by 3 bases; unmatched bases: 6. The CDR3 loop is CATSTGRDRGYEQYF. In DNA form, the CDR3 reads TGTGCCACCAGCACGGGCCGGGACAGGGGCTACGAGCAGTACTTC. The complete variable domain, with remaining parts taken from reference TRBV15 and TRBJ2-7, reads DAMVIQNPRYQVTQFGKPVTLSCSQTLNHNVMYWYQQKSSQAPKLLFHYYDKDFNNEADTPDNFQSRRPNTSFCFLDIRSPGLGDTAMYLCATSTGRDRGYEQYFGPGTRLTVT.